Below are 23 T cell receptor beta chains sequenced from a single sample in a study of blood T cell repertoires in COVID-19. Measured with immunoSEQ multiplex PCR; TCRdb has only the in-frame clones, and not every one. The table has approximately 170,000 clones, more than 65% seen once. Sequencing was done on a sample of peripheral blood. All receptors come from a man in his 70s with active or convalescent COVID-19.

CDR3 coding DNA: TGTGCCAGTAGTATAGAGGGAGTGCCGAGCTCTGGAAACACCATATATTTT. Translation gives CASSIEGVPSSGNTIYF. V is TRBV19 and J is TRBJ1-3; D not resolved. The V end lost 0 bases, the J end lost 0 bases, and 12 bases lay between the germline ends. The germline V gene encodes CDR1 LNHDA and CDR2 SQIVND (reference sequence). The CDR3 loop spans 17 amino acids.

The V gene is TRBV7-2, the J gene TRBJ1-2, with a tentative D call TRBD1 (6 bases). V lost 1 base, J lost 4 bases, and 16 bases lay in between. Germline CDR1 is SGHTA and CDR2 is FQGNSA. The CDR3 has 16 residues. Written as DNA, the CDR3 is TGTGCCAGCAGCTTAGGGGAGCGGGGGGGGCCCTATGGCTACACCTTC. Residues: CASSLGERGGPYGYTF.

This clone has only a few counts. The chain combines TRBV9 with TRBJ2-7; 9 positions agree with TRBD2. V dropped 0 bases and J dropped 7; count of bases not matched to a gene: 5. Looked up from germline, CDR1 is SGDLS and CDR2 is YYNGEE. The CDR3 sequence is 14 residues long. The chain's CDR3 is CASSVAAGGFEQYF. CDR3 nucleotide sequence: TGTGCCAGCAGCGTAGCGGCGGGAGGGTTTGAGCAGTACTTC.

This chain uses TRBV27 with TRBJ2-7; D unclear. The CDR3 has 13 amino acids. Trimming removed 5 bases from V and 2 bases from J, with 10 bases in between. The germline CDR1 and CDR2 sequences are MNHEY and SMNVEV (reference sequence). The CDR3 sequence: CASSPQRAYEQYF. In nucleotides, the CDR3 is TGTGCCAGCAGTCCCCAGCGAGCCTACGAGCAGTACTTC.

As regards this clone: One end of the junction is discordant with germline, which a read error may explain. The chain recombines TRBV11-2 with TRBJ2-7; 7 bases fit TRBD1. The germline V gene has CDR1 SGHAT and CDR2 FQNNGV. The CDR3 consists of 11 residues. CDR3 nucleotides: TGTGCCAGCAGCTTACCTGGGACAGCCGGTTTC. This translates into CASSLPGTAGF.

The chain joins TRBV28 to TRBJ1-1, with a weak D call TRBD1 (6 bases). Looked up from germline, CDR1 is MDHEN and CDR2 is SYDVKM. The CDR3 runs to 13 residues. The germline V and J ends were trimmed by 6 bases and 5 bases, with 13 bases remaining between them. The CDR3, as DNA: TGTGCCAGCAGGGTGACAGGCGGTACTGAAGCTTTCTTT. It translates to CASRVTGGTEAFF.

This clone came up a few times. CDR3 bases: TGTGCCAGCAGCTTAGTGGACACGAGGAACACTGAAGCTTTCTTT. Translation gives CASSLVDTRNTEAFF. The genes are TRBV7-2 and TRBJ1-1, with D possibly matching TRBD1 (5 bases). Germline values: CDR1 SGHTA, CDR2 FQGNSA. The V and J ends lost 1 base and 1 base respectively, with 10 bases between them. The CDR3 spans 15 residues.

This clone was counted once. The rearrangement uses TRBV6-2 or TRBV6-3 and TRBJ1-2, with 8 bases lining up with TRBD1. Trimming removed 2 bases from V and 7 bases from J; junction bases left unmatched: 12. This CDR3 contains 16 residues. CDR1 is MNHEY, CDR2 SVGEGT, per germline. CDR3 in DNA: TGTGCCAGCAGTTACCTACCACGGACAGGGTCAGGTGGCTACACCTTC. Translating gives CASSYLPRTGSGGYTF.

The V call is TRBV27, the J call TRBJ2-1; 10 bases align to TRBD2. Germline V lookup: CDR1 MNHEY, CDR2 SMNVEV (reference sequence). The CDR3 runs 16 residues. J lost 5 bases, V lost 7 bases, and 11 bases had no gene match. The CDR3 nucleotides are TGTGCCAGCATCCCTTTATTTAGCGGGGGGCACAATGAGCAGTTCTTC. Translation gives CASIPLFSGGHNEQFF.

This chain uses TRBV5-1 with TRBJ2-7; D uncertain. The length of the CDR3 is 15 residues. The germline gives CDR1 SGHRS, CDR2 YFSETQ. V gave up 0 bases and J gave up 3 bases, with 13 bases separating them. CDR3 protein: CASSLEQATIYEQYF. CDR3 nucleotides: TGCGCCAGCAGCTTGGAGCAGGCCACGATCTACGAGCAGTACTTC.

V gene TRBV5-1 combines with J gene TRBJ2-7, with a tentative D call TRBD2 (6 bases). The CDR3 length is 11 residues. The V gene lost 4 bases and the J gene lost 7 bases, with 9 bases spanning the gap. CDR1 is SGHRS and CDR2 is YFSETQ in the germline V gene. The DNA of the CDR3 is TGCGCCAGCAGCCGGGCGGGGGAGCAGTACTTC. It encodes CASSRAGEQYF. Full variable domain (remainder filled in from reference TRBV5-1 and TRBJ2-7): KAGVTQTPRYLIKTRGQQVTLSCSPISGHRSVSWYQQTPGQGLQFLFEYFSETQRNKGNFPGRFSGRQFSNSRSEMNVSTLELGDSALYLCASSRAGEQYFGPGTRLTVT.

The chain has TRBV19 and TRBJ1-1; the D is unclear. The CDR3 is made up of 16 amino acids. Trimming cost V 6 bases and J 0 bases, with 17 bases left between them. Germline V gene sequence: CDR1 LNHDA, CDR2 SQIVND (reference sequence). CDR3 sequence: CASRDGIRGVNTEAFF. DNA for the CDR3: TGTGCCAGTAGGGATGGGATCCGGGGAGTGAACACTGAAGCTTTCTTT.

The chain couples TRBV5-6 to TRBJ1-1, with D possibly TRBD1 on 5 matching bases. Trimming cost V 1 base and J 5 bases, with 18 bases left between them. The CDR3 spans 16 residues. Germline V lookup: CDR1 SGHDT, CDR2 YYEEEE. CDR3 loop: CASSLFLALRGTEAFF. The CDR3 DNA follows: TGTGCCAGCAGCTTGTTCCTCGCCCTTCGGGGGACTGAAGCTTTCTTT. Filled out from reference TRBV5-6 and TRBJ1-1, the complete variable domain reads DAGVTQSPTHLIKTRGQQVTLRCSPKSGHDTVSWYQQALGQGPQFIFQYYEEEERQRGNFPDRFSGHQFPNYSSELNVNALLLGDSALYLCASSLFLALRGTEAFFGQGTRLTVV.

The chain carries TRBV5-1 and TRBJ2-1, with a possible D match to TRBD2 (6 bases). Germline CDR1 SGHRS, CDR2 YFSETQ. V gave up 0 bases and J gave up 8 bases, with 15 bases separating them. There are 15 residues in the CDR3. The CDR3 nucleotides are TGCGCCAGCAGCTTGGCCGGGACTCCCGGTGATGAGCAGTTCTTC. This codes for CASSLAGTPGDEQFF.

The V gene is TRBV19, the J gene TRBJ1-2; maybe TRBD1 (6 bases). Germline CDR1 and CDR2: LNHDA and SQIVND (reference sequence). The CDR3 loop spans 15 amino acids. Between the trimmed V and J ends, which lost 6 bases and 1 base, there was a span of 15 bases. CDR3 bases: TGTGCCAGTAGAGATGGGACACCTAATAACTATGGCTACACCTTC. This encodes CASRDGTPNNYGYTF.

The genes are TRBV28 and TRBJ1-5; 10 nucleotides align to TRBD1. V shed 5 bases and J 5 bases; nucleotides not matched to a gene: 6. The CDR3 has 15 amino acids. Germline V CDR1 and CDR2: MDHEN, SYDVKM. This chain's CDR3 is CASSQQDRGDQPQHF. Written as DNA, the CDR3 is TGTGCCAGCAGTCAACAGGACAGGGGGGATCAGCCCCAGCATTTT.

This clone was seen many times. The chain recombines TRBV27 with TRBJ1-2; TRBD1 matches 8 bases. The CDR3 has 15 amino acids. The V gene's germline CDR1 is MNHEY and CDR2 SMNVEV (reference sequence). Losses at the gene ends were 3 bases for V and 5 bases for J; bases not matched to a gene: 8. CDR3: CASSFDPRTGYGYTF. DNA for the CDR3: TGTGCCAGCAGTTTCGACCCCAGGACAGGGTATGGCTACACCTTC.

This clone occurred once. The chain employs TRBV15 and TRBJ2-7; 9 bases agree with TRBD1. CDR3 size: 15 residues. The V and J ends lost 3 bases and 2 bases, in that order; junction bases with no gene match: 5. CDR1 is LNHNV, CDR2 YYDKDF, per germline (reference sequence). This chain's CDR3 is CATSSRGQGPYEQYF. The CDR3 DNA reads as TGTGCCACCAGCAGCCGGGGACAGGGCCCCTACGAGCAGTACTTC.

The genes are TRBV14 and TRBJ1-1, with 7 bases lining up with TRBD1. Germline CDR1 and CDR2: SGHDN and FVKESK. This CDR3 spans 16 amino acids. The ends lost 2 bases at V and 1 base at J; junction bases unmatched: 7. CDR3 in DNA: TGTGCCAGCAGCCAATCCCATGGGACAGCGAACACTGAAGCTTTCTTT. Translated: CASSQSHGTANTEAFF.

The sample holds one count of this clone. The CDR3 DNA reads TGTGCCAGCAGCGTAACGGGAGGGTCAGATACGCAGTATTTT. Protein product: CASSVTGGSDTQYF. The chain links TRBV6-5 to TRBJ2-3, with 8 bases fitting TRBD2. The CDR3 length is 14 residues. Trimming cost V 6 bases and J 4 bases; bases outside gene matches: 6. CDR1 MNHEY and CDR2 SVGAGI come from the germline V gene.

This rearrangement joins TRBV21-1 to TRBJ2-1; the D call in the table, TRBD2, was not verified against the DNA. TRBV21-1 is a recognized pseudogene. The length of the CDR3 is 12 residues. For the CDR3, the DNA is TGTGCCAGCAGCAAGTGGTACTATGAGCAGTTCTTC. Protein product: CASSKWYYEQFF.

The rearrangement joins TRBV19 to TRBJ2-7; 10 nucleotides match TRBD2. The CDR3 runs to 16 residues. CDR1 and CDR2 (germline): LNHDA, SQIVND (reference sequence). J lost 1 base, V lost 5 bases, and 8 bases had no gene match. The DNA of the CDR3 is TGTGCCAGTAGTTTCACGACTAGCGGGTATTCCTACGAGCAGTACTTC. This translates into CASSFTTSGYSYEQYF.

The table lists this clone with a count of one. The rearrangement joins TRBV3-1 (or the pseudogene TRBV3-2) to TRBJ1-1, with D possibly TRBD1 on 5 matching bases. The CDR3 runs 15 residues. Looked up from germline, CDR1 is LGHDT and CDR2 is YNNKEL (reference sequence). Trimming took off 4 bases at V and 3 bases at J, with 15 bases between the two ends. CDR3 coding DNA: TGTGCCAGCAGCCCGATACCGGGGGGGTACACTGAAGCTTTCTTT. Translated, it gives CASSPIPGGYTEAFF.